The next 18 T cell receptor beta chains were all read from a single sample in a study of beta chain features in type 1 diabetes. Isolated RNA was reverse transcribed in full, so expressed TCRB transcripts were sequenced. Libraries were prepared by immunoSEQ multiplex PCR; TCRdb keeps only in-frame clonotypes and omits some of them. The sample consists of some 140,000 clones, about 8.7% of them appearing once. Sequencing was done on a sample of central memory CD4+ T cells from blood. The receptors shown here come from a man younger than 35 in good health.

In its sample, this clone was seen once. The chain has TRBV11-2 and TRBJ2-5; D is uncertain. Trimming took 3 bases from V and 1 from J, leaving 9 bases between them. The CDR3 spans 14 residues. Germline CDR1 SGHAT, CDR2 FQNNGV. CDR3 coding DNA: TGTGCCAGCAGCTTCGACGGGTTCCAAGAGACCCAGTACTTC. This translates into CASSFDGFQETQYF.

This clone was found a few times. V and J are TRBV2 and TRBJ1-5; 10 bases map to TRBD1. Germline CDR1 and CDR2: SNHLY and FYNNEI. The CDR3 contains 15 residues. Losses at the gene ends were 4 bases for V and 6 bases for J; bases not matched to a gene: 6. The CDR3, as DNA: TGTGCCAGCAGTGCGACAGGGGGCCAATCTCAGCCCCAGCATTTT. It translates to CASSATGGQSQPQHF.

This sequence joins TRBV19 and TRBJ2-6; tentatively, D is TRBD1 (6 bases). The CDR3 loop spans 17 amino acids. With 8 bases removed from V and 2 bases from J, the gap between germline ends came to 19 bases. Per germline, CDR1 LNHDA and CDR2 SQIVND (reference sequence). The CDR3 loop reads CASAQGLRGTGANVLTF. The CDR3 DNA reads TGTGCCAGTGCACAGGGTCTGAGGGGTACTGGGGCCAACGTCCTGACTTTC.

This clone occurred a few times. V gene TRBV5-1 combines with J gene TRBJ2-1, with D maybe TRBD1 (6 bases). The CDR3 totals 16 residues. The germline V gene has CDR1 SGHRS and CDR2 YFSETQ. Trimming stripped 3 bases from V and 1 base from J, with 14 bases between. CDR3 coding DNA: TGCGCCAGCAGCTCGGACAGTACCATATCCTACAATGAGCAGTTCTTC. Its protein is CASSSDSTISYNEQFF.

This clone was seen a few times. The rearrangement links TRBV9 to TRBJ2-7; 7 bases line up with TRBD1. Germline values: CDR1 SGDLS, CDR2 YYNGEE. The length of the CDR3 is 14 residues. J gave up 5 bases and V 4 bases, and 9 bases lay outside the gene matches. For the CDR3, the DNA is TGTGCCAGCAGCCAAACTGTGACAGGGAACGAGCAGTACTTC. It specifies CASSQTVTGNEQYF.

V gene TRBV4-3 combines with J gene TRBJ1-3; D is ambiguous. The CDR3 runs 16 residues. With 0 bases removed from V and 0 bases from J, the gap between germline ends came to 9 bases. CDR1 is LGHNA, CDR2 YSLEER, per germline. The CDR3 DNA follows: TGCGCCAGCAGCCAAGATCCGAGGGTCTCTGGAAACACCATATATTTT. Translated: CASSQDPRVSGNTIYF.

This clone was observed a few times. The chain couples TRBV7-8 to TRBJ1-5, with no clear D. Germline loops: CDR1 SGHVS, CDR2 FQNEAQ. The CDR3 sequence is 15 residues long. V was shortened by 1 base and J by 0 bases, with 7 bases between the two germline ends. The CDR3 bases are TGTGCCAGCAGCTTAGTAGCTAATAGCAATCAGCCCCAGCATTTT. Its translation is CASSLVANSNQPQHF.

This clone was observed many times. J is TRBJ2-5 and V is TRBV4-2, with D possibly TRBD2 on 5 matching bases. This CDR3 is built from 14 residues. The V and J ends lost 3 bases and 3 bases respectively, with 11 bases between them. Germline V gene sequence: CDR1 LGHNA, CDR2 YNFKEQ. The CDR3 loop is CASSHQPGEETQYF. CDR3 in DNA: TGTGCCAGCAGCCACCAACCCGGGGAAGAGACCCAGTACTTC.

V usage is TRBV28 and J usage is TRBJ1-3; D is undetermined. Between the trimmed V and J ends, which lost 2 bases and 0 bases, there was a span of 5 bases. Per the germline V gene, CDR1 is MDHEN and CDR2 is SYDVKM. This CDR3 has 14 residues. The CDR3 region has the DNA TGTGCCAGCAGTTTACGACACTCTGGAAACACCATATATTTT. Encoded protein: CASSLRHSGNTIYF.

V and J are TRBV18 and TRBJ2-6, with unresolved D. This CDR3 spans 17 amino acids. CDR1 KGHSH and CDR2 LQKENI come from the germline V gene. V lost 3 bases and J lost 0, with 12 bases in between. The CDR3 DNA reads as TGTGCCAGCTCACCTGCAACAGCCGGCTCTGGGGCCAACGTCCTGACTTTC. This encodes CASSPATAGSGANVLTF.

This clone came up a few times. V gene TRBV18 combines with J gene TRBJ1-3, with a tentative D call TRBD1 (6 bases). CDR1 and CDR2 (germline): KGHSH, LQKENI. V was pared by 0 bases and J by 0 bases, with 18 bases between. The CDR3 has 19 amino acids. The CDR3 region is CASSPPRGGLDSSGNTIYF. As DNA, the CDR3 is TGTGCCAGCTCACCACCGCGCGGCGGATTGGACAGCTCTGGAAACACCATATATTTT.

V and J are TRBV6-5 and TRBJ2-1; 8 bases agree with TRBD2. The V and J ends lost 4 bases and 4 bases, in that order; junction bases with no gene match: 6. CDR1 MNHEY and CDR2 SVGAGI come from the germline V gene. The CDR3 length is 15 residues. As DNA, the CDR3 is TGTGCCAGCAGTTTAAAGCGGGGGCGTTACAATGAGCAGTTCTTC. Translating it yields CASSLKRGRYNEQFF.

The rearrangement uses TRBV14 and TRBJ2-7, with 11 bases aligning to TRBD2. Losses at the gene ends were 4 bases for V and 2 bases for J; bases not matched to a gene: 10. The CDR3 extends over 17 amino acids. Germline V gene data show CDR1 as SGHDN and CDR2 as FVKESK. The CDR3 reads CASSPTYSGGAPYEQYF. The CDR3 DNA is TGTGCCAGCAGCCCAACCTATAGCGGGGGGGCCCCCTACGAGCAGTACTTC.

The genes are TRBV19 and TRBJ1-6; D not certain. This CDR3 is 17 amino acids long. The V end lost 3 bases, the J end lost 0 bases, and 12 bases lay between the germline ends. Germline values: CDR1 LNHDA, CDR2 SQIVND (reference sequence). The CDR3 sequence is CASSMTPLSSYNSPLHF. CDR3 in DNA: TGTGCCAGTAGTATGACTCCTCTGAGCTCCTATAATTCACCCCTCCACTTT.

Concerning this clone: The same CDR3 can be traced to other DNA sequences in this sample. The rearrangement uses TRBV5-1 and TRBJ2-7; the match to TRBD1 covers 7 bases. Trimming cost V 3 bases and J 3 bases; bases outside gene matches: 3. The CDR3 runs 13 residues. In germline, CDR1 is SGHRS, CDR2 YFSETQ. CDR3: CASSSGQVYEQYF. The CDR3 DNA is TGCGCCAGCAGCTCCGGACAGGTCTACGAGCAGTACTTC.

The CDR3 DNA follows: TGTGCCAGCAGCCAAGGAGGGTCAGGGGTTTACGAGCAGTACTTC. Translation: CASSQGGSGVYEQYF. The chain couples TRBV14 to TRBJ2-7; D is perhaps TRBD1 (6 bases). The germline CDR1 and CDR2 sequences are SGHDN and FVKESK. The length of the CDR3 is 15 residues. V was clipped by 1 base and J by 4 bases, with 14 bases between them.

This clone has only a few counts. The gene calls are TRBV30 and TRBJ2-5; the match to TRBD2 covers 8 bases. The J segment lost 5 bases and the V segment lost 8 bases, leaving 10 bases of the junction unmatched. This CDR3 spans 13 amino acids. Germline V lookup: CDR1 GTSNPN, CDR2 SVGIG (reference sequence). As DNA, the CDR3 is TGTGCCCTCGGGGGGGCTGGGGGGGAGACCCAGTACTTC. Encoded protein: CALGGAGGETQYF.

V usage is TRBV7-2 and J usage is TRBJ2-1, with D possibly matching TRBD2 (6 bases). V was pared by 3 bases and J by 7 bases, with 13 bases between. Germline V gene lookup returns CDR1 SGHTA and CDR2 FQGNSA. This CDR3 spans 14 amino acids. The CDR3 nucleotides are TGTGCCAGCAGCTTGACCAGCGCGGGGAATGAGCAGTTCTTC. The encoded protein is CASSLTSAGNEQFF.